This T cell receptor (beta chain) was obtained from a study of Ad26.COV2.S vaccination and SARS-CoV-2 variants. As for the study in general: The authors gave Ad26.COV2.S intramuscularly, either once or twice 56 days apart.

Germline CDR1 and CDR2: LGHNA and YSLEER. The CDR3 spans 15 residues. V was shortened by 0 bases and J by 5 bases, with 13 bases between the two germline ends. Study-wide points: Placebo and vaccine recipients had non-spike TCR breadth that was similar. Vaccine recipients had higher spike-specific TCR breadth than placebo recipients. Possible underestimation of total T cell responses by the TCR breadth and depth analyses was noted.

A remark on this clone: The antigen is undetermined.

This table comes from immunoSEQ multiplex PCR, and its TCRdb copy is limited to in-frame clones, with some not included. The data show 300,000 to 350,000 clones, approximately 87% seen once. Treatment denoted: 19 received Ad26.COV2.S at low or high dose, single or two shots; five or six received placebo; per-sample allocation not given. Specimen acquisition occurred on day 63 following the initial vaccine or placebo injection. The TCR sequence derives from a person aged 18-65 years who received the Ad26.COV2.S COVID-19 vaccine or a placebo. This chain links TRBV4-3 with TRBJ2-5, with D uncertain. Sequenced material: peripheral blood, taken in a trial of Ad26.COV2.S vaccine versus placebo. CDR3: CASSQDYIYKETQYF. The CDR3 nucleotides read TGCGCCAGCAGCCAAGATTATATCTACAAGGAGACCCAGTACTTC.